One sample yielded the 22 T cell receptor beta chains listed below, sequenced in a study of blood T cell repertoires in COVID-19. Here immunoSEQ multiplex PCR was the method, and the copy in TCRdb shows in-frame clones only, minus some. Of around 30,000 clones listed, about 90% are singletons. The sequencing input was peripheral blood. These receptors originate from a human donor in a cohort sampled during active COVID-19.

J is TRBJ1-4 and V is TRBV18; no firm D call. The CDR3 contains 18 residues. V shed 2 bases and J shed 0 bases, with 16 bases lying between them. The V gene's germline CDR1 is KGHSH and CDR2 LQKENI. The CDR3 spells CASSPYAFGVATNEKLFF. In DNA, the CDR3 is TGTGCCAGCTCACCATACGCCTTCGGGGTGGCAACTAATGAAAAACTGTTTTTT.

The rearrangement uses TRBV7-2 and TRBJ2-2, with 8 bases fitting TRBD1. V was clipped by 6 bases and J by 7 bases; unmatched bases: 13. Germline loops: CDR1 SGHTA, CDR2 FQGNSA. CDR3 length: 16 residues. The CDR3 loop is CASRLIPGQVYGELFF. The CDR3 DNA sequence: TGTGCCAGCAGGCTCATTCCGGGACAGGTGTACGGGGAGCTGTTTTTT.

J is TRBJ2-7 and V is TRBV21-1; the D call TRBD1 from the table was never checked on the DNA. TRBV21-1 is assigned pseudogene status. The CDR3 spans 14 residues. The CDR3 here is CASTTTGEGYEQYV. The CDR3 DNA reads as TGTGCCAGCACTACTACAGGGGAAGGCTACGAGCAGTACGTC.

This chain joins TRBV2 and TRBJ1-6; perhaps TRBD1 as D (6 bases). V dropped 3 bases and J dropped 7 bases, with 13 bases sitting between them. Germline loops: CDR1 SNHLY, CDR2 FYNNEI. This CDR3 contains 15 residues. CDR3: CASSEFRDKNSPLHF. The CDR3 DNA is TGTGCCAGCAGTGAGTTTAGGGACAAAAATTCACCCCTCCACTTT.

The rearrangement joins TRBV6-5 to TRBJ2-5; no clear D. Germline CDR1 MNHEY, CDR2 SVGAGI. V was cut by 7 bases and J by 1 base, with 7 bases left in between. There are 12 residues in the CDR3. CDR3 amino acids: CASTGPQETQYF. For the CDR3, the DNA is TGTGCCAGCACTGGGCCCCAAGAGACCCAGTACTTC.

The chain joins TRBV2 to TRBJ2-2, with 9 bases fitting TRBD1. The V gene's germline CDR1 is SNHLY and CDR2 FYNNEI. The CDR3 runs 14 residues. J gave up 4 bases and V 6 bases, and 3 bases lay outside the gene matches. CDR3 DNA: TGTGCCAGCAGGGGACAGGGCCCCACCGGGGAGCTGTTTTTT. Amino acid sequence: CASRGQGPTGELFF.

This clone was seen more than once but under ten times. V and J are TRBV5-4 and TRBJ1-1; tentative D call: TRBD1 (6 bases). Germline-derived CDR1 and CDR2 are SGHNT and YYREEE (reference sequence). V was clipped by 3 bases and J by 0 bases, with 15 bases between them. The CDR3 spans 16 residues. CDR3 in DNA: TGTGCCAGCAGCTGGGGACACAATGATTTGAACACTGAAGCTTTCTTT. Amino acid sequence: CASSWGHNDLNTEAFF.

This rearrangement joins TRBV7-2 to TRBJ2-5; 7 nucleotides align to TRBD2. Germline CDR1 reads SGHTA; CDR2 reads FQGNSA. V dropped 2 bases and J dropped 2; count of bases not matched to a gene: 8. The CDR3 has 16 amino acids. In DNA, the CDR3 is TGTGCCAGCAGCTTATGGCTAGCGGCCGCGCAAGAGACCCAGTACTTC. Protein product: CASSLWLAAAQETQYF.

This chain connects TRBV7-2 to TRBJ2-1; TRBD2 agrees at 10 bases. Trimming took 3 bases from V and 3 from J; bases not matched to a gene: 2. There are 15 residues in the CDR3. The germline V gene has CDR1 SGHTA and CDR2 FQGNSA. Here the CDR3 DNA reads TGTGCCAGCAGCTTGTCTAGCGGGGGCTACAATGAGCAGTTCTTC. Translation: CASSLSSGGYNEQFF.

In this sample, this clone turned up a few times. The chain has TRBV27 and TRBJ1-2, with a weak D call TRBD1 (6 bases). In germline, CDR1 is MNHEY, CDR2 SMNVEV (reference sequence). The CDR3 extends over 13 amino acids. V was cut by 4 bases and J by 3 bases, with 9 bases left in between. CDR3 residues: CASSSAGDYGYTF. In DNA, the CDR3 is TGTGCCAGCAGTTCCGCAGGGGACTATGGCTACACCTTC.

This clone was picked up one time. The V and J genes are TRBV27 and TRBJ2-3; perhaps TRBD2 as D (6 bases). Germline assignment: CDR1 MNHEY and CDR2 SMNVEV (reference sequence). Trimming left V 7 bases short and J 1 base short, with 18 bases between. The CDR3 sequence is 16 residues long. CDR3 nucleotides: TGTGCCAGCACAATGGGGTGGGGGACTCGCACAGATACGCAGTATTTT. Residues: CASTMGWGTRTDTQYF.

The V gene is TRBV5-1, the J gene TRBJ2-3, with 9 bases fitting TRBD2. The CDR3 sequence is 16 residues long. Trimming cost V 1 base and J 2 bases; bases outside gene matches: 5. Germline lookup yields CDR1 SGHRS and CDR2 YFSETQ. The CDR3 sequence: CASSLRAGGSTDTQYF. The CDR3 DNA is TGCGCCAGCAGCTTGAGGGCGGGGGGGTCCACAGATACGCAGTATTTT.

The genes are TRBV5-4 and TRBJ1-1; 7 bases match TRBD1. The V segment lost 1 base and the J segment 4 bases; nucleotides outside the gene matches: 10. CDR3 length: 16 residues. CDR1 and CDR2 (germline): SGHNT, YYREEE (reference sequence). The CDR3 coding sequence is TGTGCCAGCAGCTTGCGGGCACGAGGGGGCGGCACTGAAGCTTTCTTT. Protein product: CASSLRARGGGTEAFF.

V is TRBV27 and J is TRBJ2-7, with 7 bases identical to TRBD1. The V gene end was trimmed by 3 bases and the J gene end by 4 bases; junction bases not matched to a gene: 21. Germline V gene data show CDR1 as MNHEY and CDR2 as SMNVEV (reference sequence). The CDR3 loop spans 19 amino acids. Here the CDR3 reads CASSFRHGVGTATSYEQYV. The CDR3 coding sequence is TGTGCCAGCAGTTTTCGACATGGAGTTGGGACAGCTACTAGTTACGAGCAGTACGTC.

The chain combines TRBV12-3 or TRBV12-4 with TRBJ1-1; weak D call: TRBD1 (5 bases). Trimming removed 3 bases at V and 4 bases at J, with 9 bases between. The CDR3 length is 13 residues. The DNA for the CDR3 is TGTGCCAGCAGTTTGGGGGGAGCCACTGAAGCTTTCTTT. Amino acids: CASSLGGATEAFF.

The rearrangement joins TRBV19 to TRBJ1-1; no clear D gene. V was cut by 5 bases and J by 1 base, with 11 bases left in between. Germline CDR1 LNHDA, CDR2 SQIVND (reference sequence). This CDR3 has 14 residues. CDR3 nucleotide sequence: TGTGCCAGTAGTTCACAGACCTCGAACACTGAAGCTTTCTTT. Translating it yields CASSSQTSNTEAFF.

The chain is built from TRBV20-1 and TRBJ1-2, with 9 bases that match TRBD1. Trimming removed 3 bases from V and 2 bases from J; junction bases left unmatched: 7. In germline, CDR1 is DFQATT, CDR2 SNEGSKA (reference sequence). The CDR3 spans 15 residues. The CDR3: CSASTGGGVNYGYTF. The CDR3 DNA sequence: TGCAGTGCTAGTACAGGGGGCGGAGTGAACTATGGCTACACCTTC.

The V and J genes are TRBV6-5 and TRBJ1-5; TRBD1 agrees at 7 bases. The length of the CDR3 is 14 residues. V was pared by 6 bases and J by 4 bases, with 6 bases of the junction left unmatched. Germline V CDR1 and CDR2: MNHEY, SVGAGI. The CDR3 loop is CASRPTGPNQPQHF. The CDR3 nucleotides are TGTGCCAGCAGGCCGACAGGGCCTAATCAGCCCCAGCATTTT.

The genes are TRBV5-6 and TRBJ1-6, with TRBD1 as a possible D gene (6 bases). CDR3 size: 18 residues. V gave up 0 bases and J gave up 5 bases, with 18 bases separating them. Germline loops: CDR1 SGHDT, CDR2 YYEEEE. The DNA of the CDR3 is TGTGCCAGCAGCTTGGAGTGGACCTCGGGACACAATAATTCACCCCTCCACTTT. Its translation: CASSLEWTSGHNNSPLHF.

V and J are TRBV19 and TRBJ1-6, with TRBD1 matching 10 bases. J lost 10 bases, V lost 3 bases, and 6 bases had no gene match. Germline V gene lookup returns CDR1 LNHDA and CDR2 SQIVND (reference sequence). The CDR3 sequence is 15 residues long. CDR3 coding DNA: TGTGCCAGTAGTATCTGGGACAGGGGAGAATCACCCCTCCACTTT. Translated, it gives CASSIWDRGESPLHF.

The chain uses TRBV6-6 and TRBJ2-1; D is unresolved. The CDR3 has 11 amino acids. The ends were cut back, 8 bases at V and 4 bases at J, with 6 bases in the middle. The V gene's germline CDR1 is MNHNY and CDR2 SVGAGI (reference sequence). The chain's CDR3 is CASGQYNEQFF. CDR3 DNA sequence: TGTGCCAGCGGGCAATACAATGAGCAGTTCTTC.

V is TRBV6-5 and J is TRBJ1-3; no reliable D call. The CDR3 totals 13 residues. Germline CDR1 is MNHEY and CDR2 is SVGAGI. V lost 7 bases and J 0 bases, leaving 7 bases between the germline ends. Written as DNA, the CDR3 is TGTGCCAGCATGGTGAGCTCTGGAAACACCATATATTTT. Translated, it gives CASMVSSGNTIYF.